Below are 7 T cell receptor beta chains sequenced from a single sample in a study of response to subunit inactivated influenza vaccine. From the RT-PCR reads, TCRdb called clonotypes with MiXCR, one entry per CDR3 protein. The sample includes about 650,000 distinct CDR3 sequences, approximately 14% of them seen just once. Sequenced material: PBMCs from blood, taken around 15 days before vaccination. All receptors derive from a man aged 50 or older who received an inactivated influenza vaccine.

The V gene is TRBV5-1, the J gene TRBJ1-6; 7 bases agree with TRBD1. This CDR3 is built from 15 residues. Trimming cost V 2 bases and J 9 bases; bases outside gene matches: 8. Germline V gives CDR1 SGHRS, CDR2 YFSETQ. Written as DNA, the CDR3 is TGCGCCAGCAGCTTATCCCCAGACAGGGCTTCACCCCTCCACTTT. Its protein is CASSLSPDRASPLHF.

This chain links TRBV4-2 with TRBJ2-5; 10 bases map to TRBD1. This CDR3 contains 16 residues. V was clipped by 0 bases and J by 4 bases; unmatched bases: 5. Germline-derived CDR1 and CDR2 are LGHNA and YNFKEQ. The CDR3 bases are TGTGCCAGCAGCCAAGATTCGACAGGGGGCTCAGAGACCCAGTACTTC. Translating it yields CASSQDSTGGSETQYF.

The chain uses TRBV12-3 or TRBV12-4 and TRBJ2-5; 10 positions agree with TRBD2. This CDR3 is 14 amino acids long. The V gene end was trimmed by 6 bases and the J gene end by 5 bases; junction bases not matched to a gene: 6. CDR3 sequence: CASSPSGGDETQYF. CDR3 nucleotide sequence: TGTGCCAGCAGCCCGAGCGGGGGGGACGAGACCCAGTACTTC.

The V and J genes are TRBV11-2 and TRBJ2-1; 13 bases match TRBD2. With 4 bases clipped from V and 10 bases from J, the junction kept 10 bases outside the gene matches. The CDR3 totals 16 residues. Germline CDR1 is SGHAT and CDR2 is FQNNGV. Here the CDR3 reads CASSSGGTSGMGEQFF. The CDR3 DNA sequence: TGTGCCAGCAGCTCAGGGGGGACTAGCGGGATGGGAGAGCAGTTCTTC.

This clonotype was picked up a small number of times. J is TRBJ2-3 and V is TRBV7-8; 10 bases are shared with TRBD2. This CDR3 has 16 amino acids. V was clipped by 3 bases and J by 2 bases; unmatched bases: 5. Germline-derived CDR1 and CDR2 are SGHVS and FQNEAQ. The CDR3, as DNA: TGTGCCAGCAGCTTCTTAGCGGGGGGTTCCACAGATACGCAGTATTTT. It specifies CASSFLAGGSTDTQYF.

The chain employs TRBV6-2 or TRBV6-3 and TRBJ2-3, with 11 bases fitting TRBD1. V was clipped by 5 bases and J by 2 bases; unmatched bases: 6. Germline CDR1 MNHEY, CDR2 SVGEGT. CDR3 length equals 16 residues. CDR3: CASSVRTGGVTDTQYF. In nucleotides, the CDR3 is TGTGCCAGCAGTGTACGGACAGGGGGCGTCACAGATACGCAGTATTTT.

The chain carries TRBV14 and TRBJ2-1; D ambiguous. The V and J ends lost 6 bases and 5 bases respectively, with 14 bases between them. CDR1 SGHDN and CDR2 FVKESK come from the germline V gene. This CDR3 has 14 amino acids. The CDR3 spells CASSSSLENNEQFF. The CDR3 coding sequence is TGTGCCAGCAGTTCCAGTCTAGAGAACAATGAGCAGTTCTTC.